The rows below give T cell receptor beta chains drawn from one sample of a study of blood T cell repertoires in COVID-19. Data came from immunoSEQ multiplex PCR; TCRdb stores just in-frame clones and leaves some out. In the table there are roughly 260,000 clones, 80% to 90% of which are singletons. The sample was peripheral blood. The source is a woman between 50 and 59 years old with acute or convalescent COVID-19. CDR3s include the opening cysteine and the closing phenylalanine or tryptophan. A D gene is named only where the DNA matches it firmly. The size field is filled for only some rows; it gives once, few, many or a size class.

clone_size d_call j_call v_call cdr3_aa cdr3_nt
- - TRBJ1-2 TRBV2 CASSRVGYGYTF TGTGCCAGCAGCAGGGTTGGCTATGGCTACACCTTC
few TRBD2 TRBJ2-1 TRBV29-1 CSVDGGRGYNEQFF TGCAGCGTTGATGGCGGGAGGGGATACAATGAGCAGTTCTTC
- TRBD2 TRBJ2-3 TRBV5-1 CASGLAGGLRTDTQYF TGCGCCAGCGGGCTAGCGGGAGGGCTGCGCACAGATACGCAGTATTTT
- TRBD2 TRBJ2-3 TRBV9 CASRLGGRVTDTQYF TGTGCCAGCCGACTAGGCGGGAGGGTGACAGATACGCAGTATTTT
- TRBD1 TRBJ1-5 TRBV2 CASRGTDSNQPQHF TGTGCCAGCAGGGGGACAGATAGCAATCAGCCCCAGCATTTT
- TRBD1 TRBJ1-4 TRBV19 CASTGQVNEKLFF TGTGCCAGTACGGGACAGGTTAATGAAAAACTGTTTTTT
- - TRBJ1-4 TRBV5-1 CASSFRGDNEKLFF TGCGCCAGCAGCTTCCGGGGTGATAATGAAAAACTGTTTTTT
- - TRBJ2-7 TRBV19 CASRTMGAREQYF TGTGCCAGTAGGACGATGGGGGCCCGCGAGCAGTACTTC
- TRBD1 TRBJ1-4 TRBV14 CASSPWTGGTNEKLFF TGTGCCAGCAGCCCATGGACAGGGGGCACTAATGAAAAACTGTTTTTT
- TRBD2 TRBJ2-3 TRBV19 CASNDGGREAVDTQYF TGTGCCAGTAATGATGGGGGGCGGGAGGCGGTAGATACGCAGTATTTT
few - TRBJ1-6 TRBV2 CASSEGAVSSYNSPLHF TGTGCCAGCAGTGAGGGAGCAGTAAGCTCCTATAATTCACCCCTCCACTTT
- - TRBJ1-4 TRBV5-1 CASSPYRATNEKLFF TGCGCCAGCAGCCCCTACAGAGCAACTAATGAAAAACTGTTTTTT
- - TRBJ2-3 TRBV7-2 CASSITQGWTDTQYF TGTGCCAGCAGCATCACTCAGGGGTGGACAGATACGCAGTATTTT
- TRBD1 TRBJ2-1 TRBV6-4 CASGSGTGAFNEQFF TGTGCCAGCGGGTCCGGGACAGGGGCATTCAATGAGCAGTTCTTC
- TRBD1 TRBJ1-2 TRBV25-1 CASSESGTGGNYGYTF TGTGCCAGCAGTGAATCTGGGACAGGGGGCAACTATGGCTACACCTTC
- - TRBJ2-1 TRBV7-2 CASSLARVGNEQFF TGTGCCAGCAGCTTAGCGAGGGTTGGGAATGAGCAGTTCTTC
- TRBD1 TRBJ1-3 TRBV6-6 CASSDRVRNTIYF TGTGCCAGTTCGGACAGGGTACGAAACACCATATATTTT
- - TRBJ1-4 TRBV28 CASSFLNEKLFF TGTGCCAGCAGTTTTCTTAATGAAAAACTGTTTTTT
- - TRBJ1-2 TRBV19 CASIARGVNYGYTF TGTGCCAGTATCGCCCGGGGGGTTAACTATGGCTACACCTTC
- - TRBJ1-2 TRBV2 CASRQGYGYTF TGTGCCAGCAGGCAGGGCTATGGCTACACCTTC
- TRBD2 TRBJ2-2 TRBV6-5 CASSTSGGAAGELFF TGTGCCAGCAGTACTAGCGGGGGGGCGGCCGGGGAGCTGTTTTTT
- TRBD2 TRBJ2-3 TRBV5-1 CASRSPRAGAPDTQYF TGCGCCAGCAGGAGCCCTCGGGCGGGAGCCCCAGATACGCAGTATTTT
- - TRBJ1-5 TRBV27 CASSLRRQGQPQHF TGTGCCAGCAGTTTACGACGGCAGGGTCAGCCCCAGCATTTT
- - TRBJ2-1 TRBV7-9 CASSLGLNNEQFF TGTGCCAGCAGCTTGGGGCTGAACAATGAGCAGTTCTTC
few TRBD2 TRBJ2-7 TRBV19 CASRPRTSGIYEQYF TGTGCCAGTAGGCCCCGGACTAGCGGGATCTACGAGCAGTACTTC
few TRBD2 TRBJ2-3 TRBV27 CASSLSFGTNTDTQYF TGTGCCAGCAGTTTATCGTTTGGGACTAACACAGATACGCAGTATTTT
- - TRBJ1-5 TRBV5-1 CASSLSQNQPQHF TGCGCCAGCAGCTTGAGTCAGAATCAGCCCCAGCATTTT
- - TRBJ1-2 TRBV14 CASSQGLYGYTF TGTGCCAGCAGCCAAGGTCTTTATGGCTACACCTTC
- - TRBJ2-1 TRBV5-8 CASSYLGMEVF TGTGCCAGCAGTTACCTAGGAATGGAGGTCTTC
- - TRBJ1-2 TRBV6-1 CASSEGGGAYGYTF TGTGCCAGCAGTGAAGGTGGGGGGGCATATGGCTACACCTTC
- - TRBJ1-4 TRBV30 CAWSVKEATNEKLFF TGTGCCTGGAGTGTAAAAGAGGCAACTAATGAAAAACTGTTTTTT
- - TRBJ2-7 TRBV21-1 CASSKEGSCGIVEQYF TGTGCCAGCAGCAAAGAGGGCAGCTGCGGGATTGTCGAGCAGTACTTC
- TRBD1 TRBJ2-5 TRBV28 CASSLPFDRAYQETQYF TGTGCCAGCAGTTTACCCTTCGACAGGGCGTACCAAGAGACCCAGTACTTC
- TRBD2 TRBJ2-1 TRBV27 CASSLSTSGYNEQFF TGTGCCAGCAGTTTATCAACTAGCGGCTACAATGAGCAGTTCTTC
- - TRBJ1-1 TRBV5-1 CASSLASRGGAGTEAFF TGCGCCAGCAGCTTGGCCAGTCGGGGAGGGGCTGGCACTGAAGCTTTCTTT
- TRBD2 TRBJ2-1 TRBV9 CASSGQLATYNEQFF TGTGCCAGCAGCGGCCAACTAGCGACCTACAATGAGCAGTTCTTC
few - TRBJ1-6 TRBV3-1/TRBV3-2 CASSQVGGYNSPLHF TGTGCCAGCAGCCAAGTAGGGGGTTATAATTCACCCCTCCACTTT
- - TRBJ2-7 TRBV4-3 CASSQDFGNSKQYF TGCGCCAGCAGCCAAGATTTTGGTAACTCGAAGCAGTACTTC
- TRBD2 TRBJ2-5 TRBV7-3 CASSSGLAGGRETQYF TGTGCCAGCAGCTCCGGACTAGCGGGAGGGAGAGAGACCCAGTACTTC
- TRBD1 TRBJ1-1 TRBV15 CATSRVTGAGNTEAFF TGTGCCACCAGCAGAGTAACAGGGGCGGGGAACACTGAAGCTTTCTTT
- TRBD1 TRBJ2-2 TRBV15 CATSRGGQGWAGELFF TGTGCCACCAGCAGAGGGGGACAGGGTTGGGCCGGGGAGCTGTTTTTT
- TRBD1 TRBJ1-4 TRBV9 CASSLRGTGDEKLFF TGTGCCAGCAGCTTACGGGGGACAGGGGACGAAAAACTGTTTTTT
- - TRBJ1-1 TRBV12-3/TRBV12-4 CASTYHKYTEAFF TGTGCCAGCACGTATCACAAGTACACTGAAGCTTTCTTT
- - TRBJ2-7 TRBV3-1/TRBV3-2 CASSQGARLEQYF TGTGCCAGCAGCCAAGGCGCAAGACTCGAGCAGTACTTC
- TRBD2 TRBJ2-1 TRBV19 CASSDSGRGGRRDKAQFF TGTGCCAGTAGTGATAGCGGGAGGGGGGGCCGACGGGACAAAGCGCAGTTCTTC
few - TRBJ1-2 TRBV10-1 CASSVVGGYGYTF TGCGCCAGCAGTGTGGTGGGGGGCTATGGCTACACCTTC
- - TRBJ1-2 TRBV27 CASSLQGSNYGYTF TGTGCCAGCAGTTTGCAGGGGAGTAACTATGGCTACACCTTC
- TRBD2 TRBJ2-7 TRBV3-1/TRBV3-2 CASSQHGGRGLDEQYF TGTGCCAGCAGCCAGCACGGCGGGAGGGGTCTCGACGAGCAGTACTTC
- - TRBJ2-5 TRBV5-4 CASRQTLQGAETQYF TGTGCCAGCAGGCAAACCCTACAGGGAGCAGAGACCCAGTACTTC
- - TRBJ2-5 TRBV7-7 CASSPLPQETQYF TGTGCTAGCAGCCCTCTCCCCCAAGAGACCCAGTACTTC
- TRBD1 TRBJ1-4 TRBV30 CAWSEMGQYYEKLFF TGTGCCTGGAGTGAGATGGGACAGTATTATGAAAAACTGTTTTTT
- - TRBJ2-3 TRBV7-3 CASSPGHSTDTQYF TGTGCCAGCAGTCCAGGACACAGCACAGATACGCAGTATTTT
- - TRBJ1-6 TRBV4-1 CASSQEQGVDNSPLHF TGCGCCAGCAGCCAAGAGCAAGGGGTCGATAATTCACCCCTCCACTTT
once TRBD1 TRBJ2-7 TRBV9 CASSAMTGGEQHF TGTGCCAGCAGCGCTATGACAGGGGGCGAGCAGCACTTC
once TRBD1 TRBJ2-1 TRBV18 CASSPYEGQGWNEQFF TGTGCCAGCTCACCCTACGAGGGACAGGGTTGGAATGAGCAGTTCTTC